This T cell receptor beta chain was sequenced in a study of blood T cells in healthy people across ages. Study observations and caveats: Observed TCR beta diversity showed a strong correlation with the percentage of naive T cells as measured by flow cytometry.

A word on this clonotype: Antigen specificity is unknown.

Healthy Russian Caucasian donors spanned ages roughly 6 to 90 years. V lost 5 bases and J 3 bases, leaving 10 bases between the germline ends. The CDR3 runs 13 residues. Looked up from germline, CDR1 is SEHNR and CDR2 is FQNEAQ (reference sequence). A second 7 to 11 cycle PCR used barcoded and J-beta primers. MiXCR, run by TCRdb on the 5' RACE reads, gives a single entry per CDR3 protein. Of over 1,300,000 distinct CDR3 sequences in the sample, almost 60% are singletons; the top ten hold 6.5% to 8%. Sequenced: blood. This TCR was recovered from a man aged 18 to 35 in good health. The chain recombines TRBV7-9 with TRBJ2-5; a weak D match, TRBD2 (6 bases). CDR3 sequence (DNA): TGTGCCAGCAGCGCGGGACCGAAAGAGACCCAGTACTTC. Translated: CASSAGPKETQYF.